The clone carrying this TCR beta chain came up many times. Its antigen is as yet unknown. Not enrolled were patients with uncontrolled infection, other autoimmune disease, pregnancy or lactation. This entry comes from a study of T cells in Graves' hyperthyroidism and ophthalmopathy. Study observations and caveats: In blood, most of the thyroid clonotypes expanded above 0.001 were also present. From stable hyperthyroidism, ophthalmopathy was set apart by a 13 V-J model. The model identified upcoming ophthalmopathy a median approximately six months ahead of onset.

Looked up from germline, CDR1 is SNHLY and CDR2 is FYNNEI. Trimming removed 7 bases from V and 3 bases from J; junction bases left unmatched: 8. The CDR3 totals 15 residues. Regions amplified from RNA transcripts were the TCR beta CDR3 regions. TCR CDR3 underwent first-round RT-PCR with the HTBI primer set. A single record per CDR3 protein comes from TCRdb applying MiXCR to the multiplex PCR reads. The data show 200,000 to 250,000 distinct CDR3 sequences, with roughly a quarter seen just once and approximately 32% held by the top ten. This rearrangement joins TRBV2 to TRBJ2-7; 11 bases line up with TRBD2. The clonotype originates from a woman in her forties with Graves' ophthalmopathy. Sequenced input: blood. The CDR3 nucleotides read TGTGCCAGCACCCTCCTAGCGGGAGGTATCTACGAGCAGTACTTC. Its protein product is CASTLLAGGIYEQYF.